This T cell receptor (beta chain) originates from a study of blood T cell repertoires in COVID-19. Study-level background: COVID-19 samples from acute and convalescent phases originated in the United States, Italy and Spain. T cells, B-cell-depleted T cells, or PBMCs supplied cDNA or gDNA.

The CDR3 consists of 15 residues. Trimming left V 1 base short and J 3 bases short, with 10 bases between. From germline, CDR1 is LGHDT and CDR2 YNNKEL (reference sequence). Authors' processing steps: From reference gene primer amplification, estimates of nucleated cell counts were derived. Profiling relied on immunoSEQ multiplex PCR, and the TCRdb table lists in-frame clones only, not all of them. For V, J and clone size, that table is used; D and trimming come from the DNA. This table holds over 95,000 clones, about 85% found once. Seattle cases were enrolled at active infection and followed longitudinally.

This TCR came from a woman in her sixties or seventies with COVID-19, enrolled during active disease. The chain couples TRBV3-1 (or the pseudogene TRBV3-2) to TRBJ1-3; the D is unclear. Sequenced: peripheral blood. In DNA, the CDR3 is TGTGCCAGCAGCCAAGGGGAGTCGAGTGGAAACACCATATATTTT. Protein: CASSQGESSGNTIYF.